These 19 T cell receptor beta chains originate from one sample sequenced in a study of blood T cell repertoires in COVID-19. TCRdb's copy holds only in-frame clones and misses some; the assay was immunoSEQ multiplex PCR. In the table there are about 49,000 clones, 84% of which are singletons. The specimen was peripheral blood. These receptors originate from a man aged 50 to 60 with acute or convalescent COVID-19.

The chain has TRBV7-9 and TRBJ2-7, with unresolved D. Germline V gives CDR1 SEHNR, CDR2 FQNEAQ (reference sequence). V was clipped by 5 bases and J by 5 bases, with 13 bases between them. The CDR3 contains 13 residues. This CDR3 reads CASSPVLRNEQYF. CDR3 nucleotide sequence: TGTGCCAGCAGCCCGGTTTTGAGGAACGAGCAGTACTTC.

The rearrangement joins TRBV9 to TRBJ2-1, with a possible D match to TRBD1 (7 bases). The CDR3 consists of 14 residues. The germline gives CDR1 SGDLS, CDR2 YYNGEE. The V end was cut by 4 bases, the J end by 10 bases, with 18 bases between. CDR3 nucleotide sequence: TGTGCCAGCAGCACCCGGACAGGTCGGGGGGAGCAGTTCTTC. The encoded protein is CASSTRTGRGEQFF.

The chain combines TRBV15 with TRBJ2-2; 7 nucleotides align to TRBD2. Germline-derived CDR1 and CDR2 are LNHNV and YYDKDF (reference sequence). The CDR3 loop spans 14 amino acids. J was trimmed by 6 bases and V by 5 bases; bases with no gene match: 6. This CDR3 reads CATSRTSRSGELFF. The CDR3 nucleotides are TGTGCCACCAGCCGGACTAGTCGTTCCGGGGAGCTGTTTTTT.

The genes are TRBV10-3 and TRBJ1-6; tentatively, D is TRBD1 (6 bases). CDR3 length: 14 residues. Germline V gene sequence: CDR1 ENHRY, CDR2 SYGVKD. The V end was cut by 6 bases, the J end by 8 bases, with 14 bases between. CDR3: CAIRPTGKDSPLHF. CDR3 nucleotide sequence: TGTGCCATCAGACCGACAGGAAAAGATTCACCCCTCCACTTT.

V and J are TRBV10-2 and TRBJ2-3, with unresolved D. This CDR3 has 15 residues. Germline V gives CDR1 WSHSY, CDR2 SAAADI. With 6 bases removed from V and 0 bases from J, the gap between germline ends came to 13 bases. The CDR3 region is CASSQRLGSTDTQYF. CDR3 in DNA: TGCGCCAGCAGCCAACGACTCGGCAGCACAGATACGCAGTATTTT.

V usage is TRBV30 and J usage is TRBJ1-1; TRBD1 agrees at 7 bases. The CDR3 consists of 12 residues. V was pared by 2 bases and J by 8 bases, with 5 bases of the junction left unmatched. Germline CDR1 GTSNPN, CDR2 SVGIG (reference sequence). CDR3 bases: TGTGCCTGGAGTCCCACGGACAGGGAAGCTTTCTTT. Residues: CAWSPTDREAFF. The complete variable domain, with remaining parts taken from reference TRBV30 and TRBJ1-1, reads SQTIHQWPATLVQPVGSPLSLECTVEGTSNPNLYWYRQAAGRGLQLLFYSVGIGQISSEVPQNLSASRPQDRQFILSSKKLLLSDSGFYLCAWSPTDREAFFGQGTRLTVV.

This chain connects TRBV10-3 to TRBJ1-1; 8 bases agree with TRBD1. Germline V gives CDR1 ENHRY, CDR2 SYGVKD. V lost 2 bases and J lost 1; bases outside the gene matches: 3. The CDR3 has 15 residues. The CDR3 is CAISERGQANTEAFF. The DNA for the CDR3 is TGTGCCATCAGTGAGAGGGGACAGGCGAACACTGAAGCTTTCTTT.

In DNA form, the CDR3 reads TGCGCCAGCAGTCTCAACAGCTATGGCTACACCTTC. It is translated as CASSLNSYGYTF. This sequence joins TRBV4-3 and TRBJ1-2; no clear D gene. V lost 6 bases and J 4 bases, leaving 9 bases between the germline ends. Germline lookup yields CDR1 LGHNA and CDR2 YSLEER. CDR3 length equals 12 residues.

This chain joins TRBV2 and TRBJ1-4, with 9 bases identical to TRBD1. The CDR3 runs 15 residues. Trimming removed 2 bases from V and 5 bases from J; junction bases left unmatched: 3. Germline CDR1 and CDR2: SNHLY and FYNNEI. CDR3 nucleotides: TGTGCCAGCAGTGAAACGGGACAGGGAAATGAAAAACTGTTTTTT. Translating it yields CASSETGQGNEKLFF.

The CDR3: CASRQGSGNTIYF. The CDR3 coding sequence is TGTGCCAGCAGGCAGGGTTCTGGAAACACCATATATTTT. This chain connects TRBV6-5 to TRBJ1-3; possible D gene TRBD1, 5 bases. The CDR3 has 13 residues. Trimming removed 6 bases at V and 1 base at J, with 7 bases between. Germline V gene data show CDR1 as MNHEY and CDR2 as SVGAGI.

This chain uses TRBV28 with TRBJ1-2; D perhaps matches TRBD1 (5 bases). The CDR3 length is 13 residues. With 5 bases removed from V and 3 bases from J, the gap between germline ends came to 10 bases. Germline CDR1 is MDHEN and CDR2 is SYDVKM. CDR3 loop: CASSPTGDYGYTF. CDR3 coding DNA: TGTGCCAGCAGTCCTACAGGAGACTATGGCTACACCTTC.

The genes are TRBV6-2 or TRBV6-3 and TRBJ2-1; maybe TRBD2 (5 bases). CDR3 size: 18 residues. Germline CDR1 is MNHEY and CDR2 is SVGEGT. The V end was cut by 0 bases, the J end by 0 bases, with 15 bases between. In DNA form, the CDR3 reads TGTGCCAGCAGTTACTCTCTGACCCGGGGAATCTCCTACAATGAGCAGTTCTTC. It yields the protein CASSYSLTRGISYNEQFF.

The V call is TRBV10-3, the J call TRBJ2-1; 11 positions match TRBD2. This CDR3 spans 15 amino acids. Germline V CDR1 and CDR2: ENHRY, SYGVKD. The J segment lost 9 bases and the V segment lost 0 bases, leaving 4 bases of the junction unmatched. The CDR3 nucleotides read TGTGCCATCAGTGAGTCTGTAGCGGGAGGGCTTGAGCAGTTCTTC. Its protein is CAISESVAGGLEQFF.

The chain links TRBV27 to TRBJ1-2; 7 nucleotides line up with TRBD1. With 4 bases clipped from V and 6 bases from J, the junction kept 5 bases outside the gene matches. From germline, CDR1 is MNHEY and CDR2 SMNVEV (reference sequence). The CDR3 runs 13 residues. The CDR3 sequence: CASSSTGNDGYTF. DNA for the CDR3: TGTGCCAGCAGTTCGACAGGGAACGATGGCTACACCTTC.

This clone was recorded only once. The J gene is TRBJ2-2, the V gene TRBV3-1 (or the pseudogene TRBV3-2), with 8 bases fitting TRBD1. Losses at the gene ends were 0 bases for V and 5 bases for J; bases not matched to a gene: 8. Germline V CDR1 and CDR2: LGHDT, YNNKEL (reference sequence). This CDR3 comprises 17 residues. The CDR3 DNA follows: TGTGCCAGCAGCCAAGAAATAGGACAGGGTATAACCGGGGAGCTGTTTTTT. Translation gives CASSQEIGQGITGELFF.

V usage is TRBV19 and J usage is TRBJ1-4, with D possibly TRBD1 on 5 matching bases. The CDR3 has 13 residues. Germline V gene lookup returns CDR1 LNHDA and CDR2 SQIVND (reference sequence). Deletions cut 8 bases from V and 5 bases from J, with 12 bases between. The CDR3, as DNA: TGTGCCAGTCAAAGGGGAAAGAATGAAAAACTGTTTTTT. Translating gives CASQRGKNEKLFF.

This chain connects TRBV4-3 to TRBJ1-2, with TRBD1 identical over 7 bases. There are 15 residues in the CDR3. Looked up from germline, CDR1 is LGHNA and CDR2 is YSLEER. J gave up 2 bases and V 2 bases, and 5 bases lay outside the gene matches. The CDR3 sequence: CASSQSTGLNYGYTF. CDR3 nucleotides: TGCGCCAGCAGCCAATCGACAGGGTTGAACTATGGCTACACCTTC.

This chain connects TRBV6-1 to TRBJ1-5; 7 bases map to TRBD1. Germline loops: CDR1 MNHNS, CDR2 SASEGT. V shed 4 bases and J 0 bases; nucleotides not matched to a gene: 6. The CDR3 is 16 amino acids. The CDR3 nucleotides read TGTGCCAGCAGTGTAAAACAGGGGAATAGCAATCAGCCCCAGCATTTT. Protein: CASSVKQGNSNQPQHF.

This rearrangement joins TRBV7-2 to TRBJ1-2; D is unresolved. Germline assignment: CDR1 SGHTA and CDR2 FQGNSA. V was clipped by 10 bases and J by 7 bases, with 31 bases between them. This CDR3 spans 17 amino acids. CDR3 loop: CANNPAGWSPEGGGYTF. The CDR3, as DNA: TGTGCCAACAACCCCGCGGGCTGGAGCCCTGAGGGTGGTGGCTACACCTTC.